This TCR beta chain stems from a study of technical replicates of blood from several donors. The germline CDR1 and CDR2 sequences are ENHRY and SYGVKD. The CDR3 sequence is 15 residues long. V was pared by 5 bases and J by 1 base, with 7 bases of the junction left unmatched. Method: immunoSEQ multiplex PCR; TCRdb's copy keeps in-frame clones and lacks some. The sample shows around 60,000 clones, nearly 95% of them seen only once. The gene calls are TRBV10-3 and TRBJ1-2; TRBD1 aligns across 7 bases. The sequence came from a human donor in good health. Some clones in this sample may be carry-over from other donors' samples. The sequencing sample was made of PBMCs. CDR3 in amino acids: CAISNAGGGNYGYTF. DNA for the CDR3: TGTGCCATCAGTAATGCAGGGGGAGGTAACTATGGCTACACCTTC.